This is a list of T cell receptor beta chains from one sample in a study of blood T cell repertoires in COVID-19. Produced via immunoSEQ multiplex PCR; TCRdb's table is partial and in-frame only. The table includes about 340,000 clones, around nine tenths detected once. The sample comprised peripheral blood. These receptors were obtained from an older woman with COVID-19, enrolled during active disease. Each CDR3 is given with its conserved first and last residue. A D gene is named only where the DNA matches it firmly. Rows give clone size only sometimes, using once, few, many, or a class for an expanded clone.

j_call	d_call	v_call	clone_size	cdr3_aa	cdr3_nt
TRBJ2-2	TRBD1	TRBV10-1	few	CASSPSGQSKSGELFF	TGCGCCAGCAGTCCTTCGGGACAGTCAAAGTCCGGGGAGCTGTTTTTT
TRBJ2-1	NA	TRBV10-3	NA	CATKGGSSYNEQFF	TGTGCCACCAAGGGGGGGAGCTCCTACAATGAGCAGTTCTTC
TRBJ2-1	TRBD2	TRBV7-3	NA	CASSLMGLGVVEQFF	TGTGCCAGCAGCTTAATGGGACTAGGCGTCGTTGAGCAGTTCTTC
TRBJ2-3	NA	TRBV4-2	NA	CASSSTGASTDTQYF	TGTGCCAGCAGCTCGACAGGAGCTAGCACAGATACGCAGTATTTT
TRBJ1-1	NA	TRBV7-9	once	CASSLQIENTEAFF	TGTGCCAGCAGCCTACAGATCGAGAACACTGAAGCTTTCTTT
TRBJ2-7	TRBD1	TRBV5-6	NA	CASSLGDRDYEQYF	TGTGCCAGCAGCTTGGGGGACAGGGACTACGAGCAGTACTTC
TRBJ1-1	NA	TRBV7-9	NA	CASSWGGDQKNTEAFF	TGTGCCAGCAGCTGGGGAGGGGACCAGAAGAACACTGAAGCTTTCTTT
TRBJ1-2	TRBD1	TRBV6-1	many	CASSGTGTAKFNYGYTF	TGTGCCAGCAGTGGTACCGGGACAGCTAAGTTTAACTATGGCTACACCTTC
TRBJ1-3	TRBD1	TRBV12-3/TRBV12-4	few	CASNNRGNTIYF	TGTGCCAGCAACAACAGGGGTAACACCATATATTTT
TRBJ1-2	NA	TRBV12-3/TRBV12-4	NA	CASSPSQAGYTF	TGTGCCAGCAGTCCCTCTCAGGCTGGCTACACCTTC
TRBJ2-7	NA	TRBV11-2	NA	CASSLSRGRAYEQYF	TGTGCCAGCAGCTTATCGCGGGGGCGCGCCTACGAGCAGTACTTC
TRBJ2-1	TRBD2	TRBV5-1	once	CASGTGTSLAEQFF	TGCGCCAGCGGGACCGGGACTAGCCTCGCCGAGCAGTTCTTC
TRBJ2-3	TRBD1	TRBV7-2	few	CASSPPGQGKDTQYF	TGTGCCAGCAGCCCTCCGGGACAGGGAAAAGATACGCAGTATTTT
TRBJ2-1	TRBD1	TRBV11-2	once	CASSFGTGAYNEQFF	TGTGCCAGCAGTTTCGGGACAGGGGCCTACAATGAGCAGTTCTTC
TRBJ2-1	NA	TRBV7-9	NA	CASSLGNWGEYNEQFF	TGTGCCAGCAGCTTAGGTAATTGGGGAGAATACAATGAGCAGTTCTTC
TRBJ1-3	TRBD1	TRBV6-2/TRBV6-3	few	CASSYFGQGDTIYF	TGTGCCAGCAGTTACTTCGGACAGGGAGACACCATATATTTT
TRBJ1-6	TRBD1	TRBV4-1	NA	CASSRRDRGEHSPLHF	TGCGCCAGCAGCCGACGGGACAGGGGTGAGCATTCACCCCTCCACTTT
TRBJ1-2	NA	TRBV5-4	few	CASSFNPDTSYGYTF	TGTGCCAGCAGCTTTAACCCGGACACAAGCTATGGCTACACCTTC
TRBJ1-5	NA	TRBV5-1	few	CASSREGRLDQPQHF	TGCGCCAGCAGCCGGGAGGGACGGTTAGATCAGCCCCAGCATTTT
TRBJ2-7	NA	TRBV12-3/TRBV12-4	NA	CASSWVTHEQYF	TGTGCCAGCAGTTGGGTGACACACGAGCAGTACTTC
TRBJ1-1	NA	TRBV2	NA	CASQLRGMNTEAFF	TGTGCCAGCCAGTTGCGGGGTATGAACACTGAAGCTTTCTTT
TRBJ2-7	NA	TRBV6-2/TRBV6-3	NA	CASSSSLADPYEQYF	TGTGCCAGCAGTTCGTCTCTAGCCGATCCCTACGAGCAGTACTTC
TRBJ1-2	NA	TRBV9	NA	CASSVERGNYGYTF	TGTGCCAGCAGCGTGGAACGGGGGAACTATGGCTACACCTTC
TRBJ1-5	TRBD1	TRBV27	NA	CASSSGQGGNQPQHF	TGTGCCAGCAGTTCGGGACAGGGAGGCAATCAGCCCCAGCATTTT
TRBJ2-3	TRBD2	TRBV11-3	NA	CASSTSGGPLPPDTQYF	TGTGCCAGCAGCACTAGCGGGGGGCCCTTGCCCCCAGATACGCAGTATTTT
TRBJ2-1	TRBD1	TRBV28	NA	CASSTRTGGNEQFF	TGTGCCAGCAGTACCAGGACAGGGGGCAATGAGCAGTTCTTC